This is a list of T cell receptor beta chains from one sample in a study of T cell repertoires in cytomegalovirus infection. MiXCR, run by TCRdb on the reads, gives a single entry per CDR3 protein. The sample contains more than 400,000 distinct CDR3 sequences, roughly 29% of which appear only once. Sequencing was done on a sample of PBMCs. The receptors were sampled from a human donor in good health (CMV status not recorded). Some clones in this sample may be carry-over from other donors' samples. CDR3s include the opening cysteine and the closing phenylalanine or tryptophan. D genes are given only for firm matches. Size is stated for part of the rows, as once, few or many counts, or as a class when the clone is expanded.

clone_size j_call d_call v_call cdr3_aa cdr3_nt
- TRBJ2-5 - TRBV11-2 CASSLGSGWAQETQYF TGTGCCAGCAGCTTAGGTTCAGGGTGGGCGCAAGAGACCCAGTACTTC
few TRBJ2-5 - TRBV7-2 CASSSQGGMETQYF TGTGCCAGCAGTTCACAGGGGGGGATGGAGACCCAGTACTTC
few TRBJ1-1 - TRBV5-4 CASSPTYRNTEAFF TGTGCCAGCAGCCCGACATATAGGAACACTGAAGCTTTCTTT
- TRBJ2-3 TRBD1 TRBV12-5 CASALIPGTGTDTQYF TGTGCTAGTGCCCTCATTCCCGGGACAGGGACAGATACGCAGTATTTT
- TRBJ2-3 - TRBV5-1 CASSWGTRTDTQYF TGCGCCAGCAGCTGGGGGACACGCACAGATACGCAGTATTTT
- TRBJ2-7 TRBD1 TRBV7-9 CASSPRDSSYEQYF TGTGCCAGCAGCCCAAGGGACAGCTCCTACGAGCAGTACTTC
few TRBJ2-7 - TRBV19 CASSPLGGVSYEQYF TGTGCCAGTAGTCCTCTCGGAGGAGTAAGCTACGAGCAGTACTTC
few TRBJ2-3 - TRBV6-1 CASSDGRLGLDTQYF TGTGCCAGCAGTGACGGTCGGCTAGGTCTTGATACGCAGTATTTT
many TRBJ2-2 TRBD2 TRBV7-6 CASSLAGGPPGELFF TGTGCCAGCAGCTTAGCGGGAGGGCCACCCGGGGAGCTGTTTTTT
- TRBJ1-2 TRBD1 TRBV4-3 CASSRDRRDYGYTF TGCGCCAGCAGCCGGGACAGGCGGGATTATGGCTACACCTTC
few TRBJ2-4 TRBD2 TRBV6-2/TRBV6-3 CASSLAGVVQYF TGTGCCAGCAGCCTAGCGGGAGTTGTTCAGTACTTC
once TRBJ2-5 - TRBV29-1 CSVVLTWQRGETQYF TGCAGCGTTGTTCTCACGTGGCAGAGGGGAGAGACCCAGTACTTC
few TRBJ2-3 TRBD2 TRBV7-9 CASSLAGSGRYRSTDTQYF TGTGCCAGCAGCTTAGCGGGAAGCGGGAGGTACAGAAGCACAGATACGCAGTATTTT
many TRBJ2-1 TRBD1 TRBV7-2 CASSLAGQGYNEQFF TGTGCCAGCAGCTTAGCGGGACAGGGTTACAATGAGCAGTTCTTC
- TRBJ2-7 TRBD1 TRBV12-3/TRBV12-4 CASSLPRGTGIEQYF TGTGCCAGCAGTTTACCCCGCGGGACAGGGATCGAGCAGTACTTC
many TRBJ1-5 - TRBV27 CASSHRDSNQPQHF TGTGCCAGCAGCCACCGGGACAGCAATCAGCCCCAGCATTTT
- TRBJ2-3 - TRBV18 CASSPIAPRDTQYF TGTGCCAGCTCACCAATCGCTCCTCGGGATACGCAGTATTTT
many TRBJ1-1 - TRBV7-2 CASSSHEDTEAFF TGTGCCAGCAGCTCACATGAAGACACTGAAGCTTTCTTT
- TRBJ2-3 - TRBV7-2 CASSPPGSFLTDTQYF TGTGCCAGCAGCCCCCCGGGCAGTTTCCTCACAGATACGCAGTATTTT
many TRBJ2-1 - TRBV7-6 CASSLESMDSYNEQFF TGTGCCAGCAGCTTAGAGAGCATGGACTCCTACAATGAGCAGTTCTTC
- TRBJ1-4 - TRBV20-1 CSARAGNEKLFF TGCAGTGCTAGAGCCGGTAATGAAAAACTGTTTTTT
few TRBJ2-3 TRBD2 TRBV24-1 CATSDPTSGRAEEDTQYF TGTGCCACCAGTGATCCGACTAGCGGGAGGGCCGAGGAAGATACGCAGTATTTT
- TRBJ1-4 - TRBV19 CASSSTGQATNEKLFF TGTGCCAGTAGTTCCACAGGACAAGCAACTAATGAAAAACTGTTTTTT
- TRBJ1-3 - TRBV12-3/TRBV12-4 CASNVPAQKDTIYF TGTGCCAGCAATGTCCCGGCACAGAAAGACACCATATATTTT
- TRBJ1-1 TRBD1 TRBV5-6 CASSTYGTVSEAFF TGTGCCAGCAGCACCTACGGGACAGTAAGTGAAGCTTTCTTT
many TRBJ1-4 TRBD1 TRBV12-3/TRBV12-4 CASRQTGAQNEKLFF TGTGCCAGCAGGCAGACAGGGGCCCAAAATGAAAAACTGTTTTTT
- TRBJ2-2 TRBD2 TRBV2 CASSEMRLAGAGELFF TGTGCCAGCAGTGAAATGAGACTAGCGGGAGCCGGGGAGCTGTTTTTT
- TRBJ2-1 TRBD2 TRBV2 CASREGTSGYNEQFF TGTGCCAGCAGGGAAGGGACTAGCGGGTACAATGAGCAGTTCTTC
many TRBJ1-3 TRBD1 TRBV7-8 CASSPTGDPSGNTIYF TGTGCCAGCAGCCCGACAGGGGACCCCTCTGGAAACACCATATATTTT
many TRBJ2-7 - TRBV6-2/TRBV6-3 CASSYGGVGYEQYF TGTGCCAGCAGTTACGGAGGGGTAGGATACGAGCAGTACTTC
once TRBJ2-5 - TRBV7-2 CASSPGGSPSETQYF TGTGCCAGCAGCCCCGGCGGGTCCCCCAGCGAGACCCAGTACTTC
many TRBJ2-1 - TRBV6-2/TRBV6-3 CASSVRGTSYNEQFF TGTGCCAGCAGTGTCCGCGGGACTTCCTACAATGAGCAGTTCTTC
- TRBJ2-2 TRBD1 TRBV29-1 CSVLDRAITGELFF TGCAGCGTGCTGGACAGGGCGATCACCGGGGAGCTGTTTTTT
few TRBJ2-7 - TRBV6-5 CASRKTASYEQYF TGTGCCAGCAGAAAAACAGCCTCCTACGAGCAGTACTTC
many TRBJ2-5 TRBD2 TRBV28 CASSLGLAGVMETQYF TGTGCCAGCAGCCTCGGACTAGCGGGAGTTATGGAGACCCAGTACTTC
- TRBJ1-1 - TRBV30 CAWRLHEGRGNTEAFF TGTGCCTGGAGATTGCATGAGGGGAGGGGAAACACTGAAGCTTTCTTT
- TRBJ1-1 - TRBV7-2 CASSERGEAFF TGTGCCAGCAGCGAACGCGGTGAAGCTTTCTTT
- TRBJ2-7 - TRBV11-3 CASSLGGSVDEQYF TGTGCCAGCAGCTTAGGGGGGAGTGTGGACGAGCAGTACTTC
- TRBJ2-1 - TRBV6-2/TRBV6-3 CASSRSLSGEQFF TGTGCCAGCAGCCGCTCCTTATCAGGGGAGCAGTTCTTC
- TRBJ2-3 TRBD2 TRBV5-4 CASSGGLGVADTQYF TGTGCCAGCAGCGGAGGACTAGGCGTGGCAGATACGCAGTATTTT
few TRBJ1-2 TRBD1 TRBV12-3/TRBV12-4 CASSPNRGLLDYGYTF TGTGCCAGCAGCCCAAACAGGGGTCTCCTCGACTATGGCTACACCTTC
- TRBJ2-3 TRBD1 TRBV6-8 CASSYRGPPEDTQYF TGTGCCAGCAGTTACAGGGGGCCCCCTGAAGATACGCAGTATTTT
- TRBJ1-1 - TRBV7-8 CASSFRYPRGGKGVGRTEAFF TGTGCCAGCAGCTTCAGATACCCGAGAGGGGGGAAGGGGGTAGGTCGCACTGAAGCTTTCTTT